This is a list of T cell receptor beta chains from one sample in a study of identical twins. Each CDR3 protein is one row after TCRdb ran MiXCR on the 5' RACE reads. The sample records 1.5 million to 2 million distinct CDR3 sequences, around a third being singletons. Sample: cord blood. The receptors stem from a newborn girl in good health. The CDR3 runs from the conserved cysteine through the conserved F or W. The D gene is left open where the match is weak. Part of the rows lack a size; the others show once, few, many or a class for expanded clones.

-	TRBJ2-7	-	TRBV28	CASTVLTTPGSPGTYEQYF	TGTGCCAGCACCGTTTTAACTACCCCAGGGTCCCCTGGTACCTACGAGCAGTACTTC
few	TRBJ2-5	-	TRBV20-1	CSAPRSVETQYF	TGCAGTGCCCCCCGTTCCGTGGAGACCCAGTACTTC
-	TRBJ2-1	-	TRBV28	CASSLRSGNEQFF	TGTGCCAGCAGCTTACGTAGCGGCAATGAGCAGTTCTTC
-	TRBJ2-3	TRBD1	TRBV20-1	CSARETGGSTDTQYF	TGCAGTGCTAGGGAGACAGGGGGGAGCACAGATACGCAGTATTTT
-	TRBJ2-3	TRBD1	TRBV4-1	CASSPRPWDRVNTDTQYF	TGCGCCAGCAGCCCACGACCTTGGGACAGGGTTAACACAGATACGCAGTATTTT
few	TRBJ2-7	-	TRBV24-1	CATSDATGLSYNEQYF	TGTGCCACCAGTGATGCGACTGGACTCTCCTACAATGAGCAGTACTTC
-	TRBJ2-7	-	TRBV25-1	CASSAVGGPSYEQYF	TGTGCCAGCAGTGCCGTAGGGGGACCGTCCTACGAGCAGTACTTC
few	TRBJ2-3	TRBD2	TRBV13	CASSPLAGELYF	TGTGCCAGCAGCCCACTAGCGGGGGAATTGTATTTT
few	TRBJ2-1	-	TRBV24-1	CATSTNNEQFF	TGTGCCACCTCCACAAACAATGAGCAGTTCTTC
-	TRBJ2-1	TRBD2	TRBV20-1	CSAPSPSSGGDNEQFF	TGCAGTGCCCCTAGTCCTTCTAGCGGGGGTGACAATGAGCAGTTCTTC